This T cell receptor beta chain was observed in a study of relationships among human T cell subsets. The study's findings and limits: Substantial CDR3 sharing among Th1, Th2 and regulatory cells suggested stochastic fate choice. Two pan T samples, processed alongside pan B cells, lack T cell counts.

A remark on this clonotype: The target antigen is unknown.

From mRNA, alpha and beta CDR3 regions were amplified using semiquantitative ARM-PCR. ARM-PCR used tagged nested gene-specific primers, then communal superprimers for exponential amplification. TCRdb re-called the multiplex PCR reads through MiXCR, storing one row per CDR3 protein. The data show fewer than 3,500 distinct CDR3 sequences, approximately 80% seen once. CDR3 length: 16 amino acids. Germline CDR1 is SEHNR and CDR2 is FQNEAQ (reference sequence). V shed 6 bases and J shed 7 bases, with 22 bases lying between them. The TCR sequence derives from a middle-aged man in good health. The sequenced material came from total T cells sorted from blood. The gene calls are TRBV7-9 and TRBJ2-1; TRBD1 is a possible D gene (6 bases). Written as DNA, the CDR3 is TGTGCCAGCAGTCAGGGGCACAGCACCACCCTGAATGAGCAGTTCTTC. This translates into CASSQGHSTTLNEQFF.